This T cell receptor beta chain was observed in a study of CD8+ T cells in alopecia areata. cDNA prepared by RNA extraction and subsequent reverse transcription served as the template for sequencing. TCRdb's copy holds only in-frame clones and misses some; the assay was immunoSEQ multiplex PCR. The sample lists about 200,000 clones, 30% to 40% occurring once. The CDR3 has 14 residues. J gave up 7 bases and V 4 bases, and 4 bases lay outside the gene matches. Germline V gives CDR1 SGDLS, CDR2 YYNGEE. Regarding treatment: oral pan-JAK inhibitor, 5-10 mg twice daily. The chain links TRBV9 to TRBJ1-5, with TRBD1 matching over 11 bases. This specimen was CD4+ T cells sorted from blood, taken at roughly week 30, from a patient treated with tofacitinib. This clonotype was obtained from a human donor with alopecia areata. CDR3 sequence (DNA): TGTGCCAGCAGCATTGGACAGGGGGCCCAGCCCCAGCATTTT. Translated: CASSIGQGAQPQHF.